A single sample is the source of the 17 T cell receptor beta chains below, sequenced in a study of control samples from healthy donors and cancer patients. The assay was immunoSEQ multiplex PCR, and TCRdb's table has in-frame clones only and misses some. In the table there are approximately 160,000 clones, 90% to 95% of which are singletons. Sequencing used blood. All receptors come from a woman between 55 and 75 years old in good health.

The chain combines TRBV7-2 with TRBJ1-4; D unresolved. CDR1 and CDR2 (germline): SGHTA, FQGNSA. The CDR3 has 16 residues. V lost 3 bases and J lost 4, with 15 bases in between. This CDR3 reads CASSFRAGLSNEKLFF. For the CDR3, the DNA is TGTGCCAGCAGCTTTAGGGCGGGTCTCAGTAATGAAAAACTGTTTTTT.

The rearrangement joins TRBV5-4 to TRBJ1-2, with a tentative D call TRBD1 (6 bases). Deletions cut 4 bases from V and 7 bases from J, with 26 bases between. This CDR3 is built from 17 residues. The germline CDR1 and CDR2 sequences are SGHNT and YYREEE (reference sequence). The DNA of the CDR3 is TGTGCCAGCAGCGAACCTATAGACAGGAGTCTTTTTGGTGGCTACACCTTC. It is translated as CASSEPIDRSLFGGYTF.

The V gene is TRBV3-1 (or the pseudogene TRBV3-2), the J gene TRBJ1-1; TRBD1 matches at 7 bases. J lost 5 bases, V lost 6 bases, and 6 bases had no gene match. CDR3 length: 13 amino acids. In germline, CDR1 is LGHDT, CDR2 YNNKEL (reference sequence). CDR3 protein: CASRPRGRTEAFF. As DNA, the CDR3 is TGTGCCAGCAGGCCTAGGGGGCGGACTGAAGCTTTCTTT.

This chain joins TRBV11-2 and TRBJ1-2; TRBD1 aligns across 9 bases. Germline CDR1 is SGHAT and CDR2 is FQNNGV. The V segment lost 5 bases and the J segment 3 bases; nucleotides outside the gene matches: 4. This CDR3 region has 14 residues. CDR3 in amino acids: CASSPGQGHYGYTF. CDR3 coding DNA: TGTGCCAGCAGCCCCGGACAGGGGCACTATGGCTACACCTTC.

This clone was seen a handful of times. The chain recombines TRBV2 with TRBJ1-4; D perhaps matches TRBD1 (5 bases). Per the germline V gene, CDR1 is SNHLY and CDR2 is FYNNEI. The CDR3 is made up of 15 amino acids. Trimming pared 7 bases from V and 3 bases from J, leaving 15 bases between. The CDR3 here is CASTDETGSNEKLFF. In DNA form, the CDR3 reads TGTGCCAGCACCGATGAAACAGGATCTAATGAAAAACTGTTTTTT.

This chain joins TRBV19 and TRBJ2-2; the match to TRBD2 covers 7 bases. The germline gives CDR1 LNHDA, CDR2 SQIVND (reference sequence). J gave up 6 bases and V 1 base, and 8 bases lay outside the gene matches. The CDR3 totals 16 residues. CDR3: CASSIGAGDWSGELFF. In nucleotides, the CDR3 is TGTGCCAGTAGTATAGGGGCGGGGGATTGGTCCGGGGAGCTGTTTTTT.

The rearrangement joins TRBV6-5 to TRBJ1-1; D ambiguous. CDR1 and CDR2 from the germline V gene are MNHEY and SVGAGI. The CDR3 sequence is 14 residues long. V gave up 6 bases and J gave up 2 bases, with 13 bases separating them. Here the CDR3 reads CASSRSSRNTEAFF. The CDR3 DNA is TGTGCCAGCAGCCGTTCATCGCGAAACACTGAAGCTTTCTTT.

The chain couples TRBV4-1 to TRBJ2-3; weak D call: TRBD2 (6 bases). Germline assignment: CDR1 MGHRA and CDR2 YSYEKL. Deletions cut 0 bases from V and 5 bases from J, with 21 bases between. The CDR3 sequence is 18 residues long. The CDR3 coding sequence is TGCGCCAGCAGCCAAGATTATTCCGAGGGGAGGAGAGTAGATACGCAGTATTTT. Translated, it gives CASSQDYSEGRRVDTQYF.

V is TRBV7-2 and J is TRBJ1-2; D is unclear. The CDR3 is made up of 14 amino acids. The germline V and J ends were trimmed by 5 bases and 6 bases, with 16 bases remaining between them. Per the germline V gene, CDR1 is SGHTA and CDR2 is FQGNSA. The CDR3 DNA reads as TGTGCCAGCAGCCCTGGGAGGGAAACCCATGGCTACACCTTC. Its protein is CASSPGRETHGYTF.

On this clone itself: It may be a read error: a sequence one base away is much more abundant. The chain carries TRBV5-6 and TRBJ1-1; D possibly corresponds to TRBD1 (6 bases). Between the trimmed V and J ends, which lost 3 bases and 1 base, there was a span of 13 bases. Germline lookup yields CDR1 SGHDT and CDR2 YYEEEE. The CDR3 consists of 15 residues. This CDR3 reads CASSWGRGGNTEAFF. DNA for the CDR3: TGTGCCAGCAGCTGGGGGCGGGGGGGGAACACTGAAGCTTTCTTT.

This clone was recorded only once. The V and J genes are TRBV24-1 and TRBJ2-3; D perhaps matches TRBD2 (6 bases). There are 16 residues in the CDR3. Trimming pared 2 bases from V and 8 bases from J, leaving 19 bases between. Germline V gene lookup returns CDR1 KGHDR and CDR2 SFDVKD. CDR3 residues: CATSDSAGSPQATQYF. The CDR3 bases are TGTGCCACCAGTGATTCGGCGGGGAGCCCCCAGGCTACGCAGTATTTT.

The J gene is TRBJ2-5, the V gene TRBV29-1; D may be TRBD2 (5 bases). The CDR3 has 13 amino acids. Germline CDR1 SQVTM, CDR2 ANQGSEA. The germline V and J ends were trimmed by 7 bases and 7 bases, with 19 bases remaining between them. The CDR3 reads CSAGADTGGTQYF. The CDR3 nucleotides are TGCAGCGCCGGTGCCGACACTGGAGGGACCCAGTACTTC.

The gene calls are TRBV21-1 and TRBJ2-1; the table's TRBD2 call for D was not verified on the DNA. TRBV21-1 is annotated as a pseudogene. The CDR3 totals 19 residues. The CDR3 DNA follows: TGTGCCAGCAGCAAAGATAAGGGACTAGCGGGGGAGACTTACAATGAGCAGTTCTTC. Encoded protein: CASSKDKGLAGETYNEQFF.

This rearrangement joins TRBV4-2 to TRBJ1-1, with D perhaps TRBD1 (6 bases). The germline CDR1 and CDR2 sequences are LGHNA and YNFKEQ. The CDR3 length is 15 residues. Trimming shortened V by 1 base and J by 0 bases, and 9 bases separated the two germline ends. The CDR3 nucleotides read TGTGCCAGCAGCCAAGCAACAGGGATGAACACTGAAGCTTTCTTT. Residues: CASSQATGMNTEAFF.

On this clone: A read error may produce the germline difference seen at one junction end. The chain joins TRBV3-1 (or the pseudogene TRBV3-2) to TRBJ1-1, with D perhaps matching TRBD1 (5 bases). CDR3 length: 17 residues. Germline V gene data show CDR1 as LGHDT and CDR2 as YNNKEL (reference sequence). The CDR3 DNA reads TGTGCCAGCGGCCAACGGTCAGGGACCGTCCCGAACACTGAAGCTTTCTTT. Its protein is CASGQRSGTVPNTEAFF.

This clone showed up just once. The chain joins TRBV7-8 to TRBJ1-6, with no clear D. CDR3 length equals 12 residues. V was shortened by 5 bases and J by 4 bases, with 3 bases between the two germline ends. Germline lookup yields CDR1 SGHVS and CDR2 FQNEAQ. CDR3 sequence: CASSLYNSPLHF. The CDR3 DNA reads TGTGCCAGCAGCCTGTATAATTCACCCCTCCACTTT. Together with reference TRBV7-8 and TRBJ1-6, the CDR3 gives the full variable domain: GAGVSQSPRYKVAKRGQDVALRCDPISGHVSLFWYQQALGQGPEFLTYFQNEAQLDKSGLPSDRFFAERPEGSVSTLKIQRTQQEDSAVYLCASSLYNSPLHFGNGTRLTVT.

This clone was seen once. The CDR3 loop reads CASSFEGSGTDTQYF. Written as DNA, the CDR3 is TGCGCCAGCAGCTTTGAGGGTTCGGGCACAGATACGCAGTATTTT. The chain recombines TRBV5-1 with TRBJ2-3; D possibly corresponds to TRBD2 (5 bases). The CDR3 spans 15 residues. Germline V gene data show CDR1 as SGHRS and CDR2 as YFSETQ. V lost 2 bases and J 1 base, leaving 11 bases between the germline ends.